The 27 T cell receptor beta chains reported below all come from one sample, sequenced in a study of T cells in localized non-small cell lung cancer. Data came from immunoSEQ multiplex PCR; TCRdb stores just in-frame clones and leaves some out. The sample shows tens of thousands of clones, roughly 80% of them seen only once. The sample in question was peripheral blood, obtained before any cancer treatment. The receptor set was obtained from a female donor at least 60 years old with stage I lung adenocarcinoma.

The chain couples TRBV4-2 to TRBJ2-2; 13 bases line up with TRBD2. Per the germline V gene, CDR1 is LGHNA and CDR2 is YNFKEQ. With 2 bases clipped from V and 4 bases from J, the junction kept 7 bases outside the gene matches. The CDR3 loop spans 18 amino acids. CDR3 sequence: CASSQRSGLAGVTGELFF. The CDR3 bases are TGTGCCAGCAGCCAACGATCCGGACTAGCGGGAGTCACCGGGGAGCTGTTTTTT.

The V call is TRBV7-2, the J call TRBJ2-3; unclear D gene. From germline, CDR1 is SGHTA and CDR2 FQGNSA. This CDR3 has 16 residues. V was pared by 2 bases and J by 0 bases, with 12 bases between. The CDR3: CASSLYWATSTDTQYF. CDR3 DNA: TGTGCCAGCAGCTTATATTGGGCTACTAGCACAGATACGCAGTATTTT.

The chain is built from TRBV10-3 and TRBJ1-3; D not certain. Germline V CDR1 and CDR2: ENHRY, SYGVKD. Between the trimmed V and J ends, which lost 6 bases and 0 bases, there was a span of 9 bases. The CDR3 extends over 14 amino acids. DNA of the CDR3: TGTGCCATCAGAGGCGACCTCTCTGGAAACACCATATATTTT. This codes for CAIRGDLSGNTIYF.

Concerning this clone itself: The sample holds other DNA sequences that translate to the same CDR3. The rearrangement joins TRBV28 to TRBJ1-4, with 8 bases lining up with TRBD1. CDR1 MDHEN and CDR2 SYDVKM come from the germline V gene. This CDR3 spans 14 amino acids. The trim removed 6 bases at V and 4 bases at J, leaving 4 bases unmatched. CDR3 DNA sequence: TGTGCCAGCAGGCTCACAGGGGGTAATGAAAAACTGTTTTTT. Its protein is CASRLTGGNEKLFF.

The chain joins TRBV5-5 to TRBJ2-1, with D maybe TRBD2 (6 bases). Germline V lookup: CDR1 SGHKS, CDR2 YYEKEE (reference sequence). The CDR3 is 15 amino acids. Trimming took 1 base from V and 9 from J, leaving 17 bases between them. This chain's CDR3 is CASSLLAPGHGEQFF. CDR3 nucleotides: TGTGCCAGCAGCTTGCTAGCGCCTGGTCACGGTGAGCAGTTCTTC.

The chain joins TRBV25-1 to TRBJ2-7, with a weak D call TRBD1 (5 bases). The CDR3 sequence is 15 residues long. CDR1 and CDR2 from the germline V gene are MGHDK and SYGVNS. Trimming stripped 4 bases from V and 5 bases from J, with 18 bases between. The CDR3 nucleotides read TGTGCCAGCAGTGGTACCGGCAGGGTCAGCCACGAGCAGTACTTC. Amino acids: CASSGTGRVSHEQYF.

Here the CDR3 DNA reads TGTGCCAGCAGGACGATAAGGAGCTCCTACGAGCAGTACTTC. This gives the protein CASRTIRSSYEQYF. The chain employs TRBV6-1 and TRBJ2-7; unclear D gene. In germline, CDR1 is MNHNS, CDR2 SASEGT. Trimming took 6 bases from V and 0 from J, leaving 12 bases between them. CDR3 length equals 14 residues.

The chain uses TRBV29-1 and TRBJ2-1; 10 bases align to TRBD2. Trimming at V came to 6 bases and at J to 4 bases, leaving 6 bases not matched to a gene. Germline CDR1 SQVTM, CDR2 ANQGSEA. CDR3 size: 14 residues. The CDR3 nucleotides are TGCAGCGTCGGGGGGACTAGCGTGTACAATGAGCAGTTCTTC. Its translation: CSVGGTSVYNEQFF.

This chain uses TRBV25-1 with TRBJ2-1, with TRBD1 identical over 9 bases. The length of the CDR3 is 14 residues. In germline, CDR1 is MGHDK, CDR2 SYGVNS. V shed 6 bases, J shed 8 bases, and the junction held 8 bases outside the gene matches. The CDR3 region is CASSAWTGDYEQFF. The CDR3, as DNA: TGTGCCAGCAGCGCCTGGACAGGGGATTATGAGCAGTTCTTC.

V is TRBV9 and J is TRBJ2-1, with unresolved D. Per the germline V gene, CDR1 is SGDLS and CDR2 is YYNGEE. This CDR3 has 14 amino acids. Trimming pared 0 bases from V and 6 bases from J, leaving 10 bases between. The CDR3: CASSVGGGPNEQFF. Here the CDR3 DNA reads TGTGCCAGCAGCGTAGGAGGTGGCCCCAATGAGCAGTTCTTC. The full variable domain, completed using reference TRBV9 and TRBJ2-1, is DSGVTQTPKHLITATGQRVTLRCSPRSGDLSVYWYQQSLDQGLQFLIQYYNGEERAKGNILERFSAQQFPDLHSELNLSSLELGDSALYFCASSVGGGPNEQFFGPGTRLTVL.

The CDR3 DNA reads TGTGCCAGCAGCTTACGAGGGGCGAACACCGGGGAGCTGTTTTTT. Translating it yields CASSLRGANTGELFF. The rearrangement links TRBV11-3 to TRBJ2-2; D tentatively reads TRBD1 or TRBD2 (5 bases each). Trimming stripped 2 bases from V and 0 bases from J, with 7 bases between. The CDR3 spans 15 residues. The germline V gene has CDR1 SGHNT and CDR2 YENEEA. Supplemented by reference TRBV11-3 and TRBJ2-2, the full variable domain reads EAGVVQSPRYKIIEKKQPVAFWCNPISGHNTLYWYLQNLGQGPELLIRYENEEAVDDSQLPKDRFSAERLKGVDSTLKIQPAELGDSAVYLCASSLRGANTGELFFGEGSRLTVL.

The chain employs TRBV7-9 and TRBJ1-2; D call uncertain. Germline CDR1 and CDR2: SEHNR and FQNEAQ (reference sequence). V lost 5 bases, J lost 4 bases, and 14 bases lay in between. The length of the CDR3 is 14 residues. For the CDR3, the DNA is TGTGCCAGCAGCCAACGGGTGGGCCGCTATGGCTACACCTTC. Residues: CASSQRVGRYGYTF.

The chain recombines TRBV28 with TRBJ2-7; a possible D gene is TRBD2 (5 bases). The CDR3 length is 12 residues. Trimming left V 7 bases short and J 3 bases short, with 10 bases between. Germline V gene data show CDR1 as MDHEN and CDR2 as SYDVKM. The chain's CDR3 is CASTRVGYEQYF. CDR3 bases: TGTGCCAGCACGCGGGTCGGCTACGAGCAGTACTTC. Complete variable domain (other parts from reference TRBV28 and TRBJ2-7): DVKVTQSSRYLVKRTGEKVFLECVQDMDHENMFWYRQDPGLGLRLIYFSYDVKMKEKGDIPEGYSVSREKKERFSLILESASTNQTSMYLCASTRVGYEQYFGPGTRLTVT.

By its share, this clone is medium-sized. The same CDR3 can be traced to other DNA sequences in this sample. The genes are TRBV29-1 and TRBJ1-2; 11 positions match TRBD1. CDR3 length: 14 residues. After removal of 7 bases from V and 2 bases from J, the junction contained 6 bases not matched to a gene. Germline CDR1 is SQVTM and CDR2 is ANQGSEA. The CDR3 is CSAKGTGGNYGYTF. The CDR3 DNA reads as TGCAGCGCCAAAGGGACAGGGGGGAACTATGGCTACACCTTC.

This sequence joins TRBV5-4 and TRBJ1-2; a possible D gene is TRBD1 (5 bases). The CDR3 is 14 residues long. Germline CDR1 is SGHNT and CDR2 is YYREEE (reference sequence). Trimming shortened V by 4 bases and J by 3 bases, and 13 bases separated the two germline ends. CDR3 DNA: TGTGCCAGCAGCAAAATTACGGGGGACTATGGCTACACCTTC. Protein product: CASSKITGDYGYTF.

The rearrangement uses TRBV4-1 and TRBJ1-4, with unresolved D. This CDR3 comprises 14 residues. CDR1 is MGHRA, CDR2 YSYEKL, per germline. V lost 2 bases, J lost 6 bases, and 10 bases lay in between. Written as DNA, the CDR3 is TGCGCCAGCAGCCAACGGCACGCGGATGAAAAACTGTTTTTT. This encodes CASSQRHADEKLFF.

This chain connects TRBV5-6 to TRBJ2-2, with 9 bases aligning to TRBD1. Germline assignment: CDR1 SGHDT and CDR2 YYEEEE. Trimming took 5 bases from V and 6 from J; bases not matched to a gene: 8. The CDR3 covers 15 residues. The CDR3 region is CASSARDRDSGELFF. The CDR3 DNA sequence: TGTGCCAGCAGTGCCCGGGACAGGGACTCCGGGGAGCTGTTTTTT. Full variable domain (remainder filled in from reference TRBV5-6 and TRBJ2-2): DAGVTQSPTHLIKTRGQQVTLRCSPKSGHDTVSWYQQALGQGPQFIFQYYEEEERQRGNFPDRFSGHQFPNYSSELNVNALLLGDSALYLCASSARDRDSGELFFGEGSRLTVL.

V gene TRBV14 combines with J gene TRBJ2-7, with 10 bases aligning to TRBD1. Germline-derived CDR1 and CDR2 are SGHDN and FVKESK. J was trimmed by 2 bases and V by 4 bases; bases with no gene match: 17. The CDR3 runs to 19 residues. The CDR3: CASSLEWGSTGQGAYEQYF. Written as DNA, the CDR3 is TGTGCCAGCAGCCTAGAATGGGGATCTACTGGACAGGGGGCCTACGAGCAGTACTTC.

The genes are TRBV19 and TRBJ1-2, with a tentative D call TRBD1 (6 bases). Germline CDR1 LNHDA, CDR2 SQIVND (reference sequence). Trimming stripped 2 bases from V and 8 bases from J, with 12 bases between. This CDR3 comprises 13 residues. The CDR3, as DNA: TGTGCCAGTAGTATACAGGGGTCTAGGGGCTACACCTTC. Translating it yields CASSIQGSRGYTF.

The rearrangement uses TRBV2 and TRBJ2-3; D might be TRBD2 (6 bases). Looked up from germline, CDR1 is SNHLY and CDR2 is FYNNEI. The CDR3 is 14 residues long. V was trimmed by 7 bases and J by 2 bases, leaving 13 bases between them. CDR3: CASNRERVTDTQYF. The CDR3 bases are TGTGCCAGCAACCGGGAGAGGGTCACAGATACGCAGTATTTT. Variable domain in full (rest from reference TRBV2 and TRBJ2-3): EPEVTQTPSHQVTQMGQEVILRCVPISNHLYFYWYRQILGQKVEFLVSFYNNEISEKSEIFDDQFSVERPDGSNFTLKIRSTKLEDSAMYFCASNRERVTDTQYFGPGTRLTVL.

This chain uses TRBV6-5 with TRBJ1-5; 7 bases are a match to TRBD1. Germline CDR1 and CDR2: MNHEY and SVGAGI. The CDR3 has 15 amino acids. The V segment lost 6 bases and the J segment 0 bases; nucleotides outside the gene matches: 5. This chain's CDR3 is CASRAQGPSNQPQHF. CDR3 in DNA: TGTGCCAGCAGGGCACAGGGGCCTAGCAATCAGCCCCAGCATTTT.

The V gene is TRBV18, the J gene TRBJ1-3, with 7 bases fitting TRBD1. Unmatched junction bases numbered 5, after V lost 2 bases and J lost 4 bases. This CDR3 is built from 15 residues. Germline V gives CDR1 KGHSH, CDR2 LQKENI. CDR3 in DNA: TGTGCCAGCTCACCATACGACAGGGTCGGAAACACCATATATTTT. Translation gives CASSPYDRVGNTIYF.

The rearrangement links TRBV15 to TRBJ2-5, with D possibly matching TRBD2 (6 bases). Germline V gene sequence: CDR1 LNHNV, CDR2 YYDKDF (reference sequence). V shed 4 bases and J shed 4 bases, with 16 bases lying between them. CDR3 length: 15 residues. CDR3 in amino acids: CATSTPAGIGETQYF. The CDR3 DNA follows: TGTGCCACCAGCACCCCGGCGGGGATCGGAGAGACCCAGTACTTC.

The V and J genes are TRBV2 and TRBJ1-2; 8 nucleotides line up with TRBD1. From germline, CDR1 is SNHLY and CDR2 FYNNEI. The CDR3 consists of 13 residues. V lost 7 bases to trimming and J lost 7 bases; unmatched junction nucleotides: 8. The CDR3 bases are TGTGCCAGCAAAACGACAGGGGTTGGTGGCTACACCTTC. It yields the protein CASKTTGVGGYTF.

A few counts support this clone. The chain carries TRBV11-3 and TRBJ2-7; D is uncertain. The CDR3 consists of 16 residues. V gave up 5 bases and J gave up 0 bases, with 17 bases separating them. From germline, CDR1 is SGHNT and CDR2 YENEEA. CDR3 protein: CASSLYMTGASYEQYF. For the CDR3, the DNA is TGTGCCAGCAGCCTCTATATGACCGGCGCCTCCTACGAGCAGTACTTC.

V is TRBV11-2 and J is TRBJ1-2, with TRBD1 matching 7 bases. The CDR3 runs 14 residues. The J segment lost 4 bases and the V segment lost 5 bases, leaving 7 bases of the junction unmatched. From germline, CDR1 is SGHAT and CDR2 FQNNGV. The DNA of the CDR3 is TGTGCCAGCAGCCGTGGGACAGCCTCCTATGGCTACACCTTC. It codes for CASSRGTASYGYTF.

This chain links TRBV19 with TRBJ2-1, with D maybe TRBD1 (6 bases). Trimming took off 6 bases at V and 3 bases at J, with 9 bases between the two ends. The CDR3 runs to 13 residues. The germline gives CDR1 LNHDA, CDR2 SQIVND (reference sequence). The DNA for the CDR3 is TGTGCCAGTAGGGGGACACACTACAATGAGCAGTTCTTC. It specifies CASRGTHYNEQFF.